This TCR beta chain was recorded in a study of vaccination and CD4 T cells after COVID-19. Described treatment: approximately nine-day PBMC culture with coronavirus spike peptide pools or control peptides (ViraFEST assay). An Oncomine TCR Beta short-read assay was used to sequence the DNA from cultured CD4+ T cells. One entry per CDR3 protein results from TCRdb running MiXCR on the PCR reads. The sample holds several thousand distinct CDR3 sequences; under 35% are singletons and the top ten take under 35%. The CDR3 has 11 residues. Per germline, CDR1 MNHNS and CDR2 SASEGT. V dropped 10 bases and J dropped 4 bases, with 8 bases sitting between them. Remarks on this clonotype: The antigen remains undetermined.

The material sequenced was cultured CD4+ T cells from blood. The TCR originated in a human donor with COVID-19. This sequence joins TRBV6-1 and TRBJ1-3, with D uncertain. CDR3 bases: TGTGCCACCGGCACGGGAAACACCATATATTTT. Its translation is CATGTGNTIYF.